The present T cell receptor (beta chain) was sequenced within a study of OX40 agonist ivuxolimab in advanced cancers. Turning to the study itself: Patients received ivuxolimab, an agonistic anti-OX40 (CD134) antibody. Patients undergoing dose escalation presented with hepatocellular carcinoma, melanoma, renal cell or head and neck cancer.

Profiling relied on immunoSEQ multiplex PCR, and the TCRdb table lists in-frame clones only, not all of them. The table includes approximately 89,000 clones, about 88% detected once. Regarding this clone: The antigen is unknown.

V shed 4 bases and J 5 bases; nucleotides not matched to a gene: 15. Germline lookup yields CDR1 SGHNT and CDR2 YYREEE (reference sequence). CDR3 size: 17 residues. General study findings and limits: Among the lowest levels of clonal expansion were found in partial responders at 0.1-3.0 mg/kg.

The rearrangement uses TRBV5-4 and TRBJ2-5; 9 positions match TRBD2. This receptor was obtained from an adult with an advanced solid tumor such as melanoma, head and neck, liver or kidney cancer. The material sequenced was CD4+ or CD8+ T cells sorted from blood, taken in a trial of the OX40 agonist ivuxolimab. This CDR3 is CASSTQTSGLSRETQYF. CDR3 nucleotide sequence: TGTGCCAGCAGCACCCAGACTAGCGGTCTAAGCCGGGAGACCCAGTACTTC.